This T cell receptor beta chain was profiled in a study of Graves' ophthalmopathy and Graves' hyperthyroidism. As for the study in general: The stable label applied to hyperthyroidism with no ophthalmopathy within 18 months of follow-up.

As for this clonotype: Its target is not known.

Study observations and caveats: Predictions made by the model for ophthalmopathy progression reached 70.59% sensitivity and about 72% specificity.

V dropped 0 bases and J dropped 4 bases, with 9 bases sitting between them. The CDR3 sequence is 14 residues long. Germline CDR1 PRHDT, CDR2 FYEKMQ (reference sequence). Serum thyroxine and TRAb, along with clinical symptoms, thyroid ultrasound and orbital computed tomography, were what diagnosis relied on. As the template, RNA transcripts were used to amplify TCR beta CDR3 regions. HTBI primers were used in a first-round RT-PCR, which preceded a second-round multiplex PCR. TCRdb analysed the multiplex PCR reads with MiXCR anew, one entry per CDR3 protein. The sample records 560,000 or so distinct CDR3 sequences, less than 45% being singletons.

The sequencing input was peripheral blood or thyroid tissue (not recorded which). The TCR was taken from an adult man with Graves' hyperthyroidism. J is TRBJ1-1 and V is TRBV13, with D possibly being TRBD1 (5 bases). The CDR3 here is CASSLGTVITEAFF. In DNA, the CDR3 is TGTGCCAGCAGCTTAGGGACAGTAATCACTGAAGCTTTCTTT.